Described below is a single TCR beta chain sequence and its context. The antigen is not known. This record comes from a study of identical twins. Overall study findings and caveats: Shared out-of-frame alpha sequences (those common to twins) showed excess low generation probability.

Each CDR3 protein is one row after TCRdb ran MiXCR on the 5' RACE reads. This sample has fewer than 250,000 distinct CDR3 sequences, with 7.5% found just once. This CDR3 has 13 residues. In germline, CDR1 is WSHSY, CDR2 SAAADI. Trimming shortened V by 3 bases and J by 7 bases, and 10 bases separated the two germline ends. These data also formed part of another study, on yellow fever vaccine responses in identical twins.

The sample taken for sequencing was CD8+ T cells sorted from blood. The clonotype was recovered from a young woman in good health. The chain is built from TRBV10-2 and TRBJ2-1; D remains unclear. This chain's CDR3 is CASSDPTPNEQFF. CDR3 in DNA: TGCGCCAGCAGTGACCCCACGCCTAATGAGCAGTTCTTC.